This entry concerns a single T cell receptor beta chain. Its matching antigen is unknown. The protocol was immunoSEQ multiplex PCR, while the TCRdb copy is restricted to in-frame clones and leaves out a portion. The sample includes 260,000 or so clones, about 83% of them seen just once. This specimen belongs to a study of cytomegalovirus exposure and HLA in healthy donors. The study drew the donors from its approximately 120-subject validation cohort, separate from the 666-subject first cohort. General study findings and limits: The finding came from a later analysis; first-cohort TCR clusters tended to co-occur in the 95 to 150 validation repertoires. Reported results showed that the classifier diagnosed cytomegalovirus status with high specificity and sensitivity.

The CDR3 runs 14 residues. The J segment lost 6 bases and the V segment lost 5 bases, leaving 11 bases of the junction unmatched. The V gene's germline CDR1 is SQVTM and CDR2 ANQGSEA. The sequencing input was PBMCs. This TCR was recovered from a man aged 18 to 29 in good health and CMV-seronegative. The genes are TRBV29-1 and TRBJ2-7; 9 bases map to TRBD1. DNA for the CDR3: TGCAGCGTTAGACCCGGGGGACAGGGAGCCGAGCAGTACTTC. It is translated as CSVRPGGQGAEQYF.